Listed below are T cell receptor beta chains from one sample, sequenced in a study of cytotoxic CD8 clonotypes in ibrutinib-treated CLL. Repertoires were generated with immunoSEQ multiplex PCR, while TCRdb's copy carries only in-frame clones and drops some. The table shows 200,000 to 250,000 clones, with 70% occurring only once. The sequences come from PBMCs, collected after 24 months of ibrutinib treatment. The receptor set was obtained from a human donor with chronic lymphocytic leukemia. The CDR3 runs from the conserved cysteine through the conserved F or W. The D gene is left open where the match is weak. A row's size may be missing; if present it is once, few, many or a size class.

clone_size	j_call	v_call	d_call	cdr3_aa	cdr3_nt
few	TRBJ2-2	TRBV9	-	CASSVSSVSNTGELFF	TGTGCCAGCAGCGTAAGCTCCGTTAGCAACACCGGGGAGCTGTTTTTT
-	TRBJ2-7	TRBV28	TRBD2	CASSLVAFSGSFSPYEQYF	TGTGCCAGCAGTTTAGTTGCCTTTAGCGGGAGTTTCTCCCCCTACGAGCAGTACTTC
-	TRBJ2-7	TRBV2	-	CASMDGSYEQYF	TGTGCCAGCATGGACGGTTCCTACGAGCAGTACTTC
-	TRBJ2-1	TRBV21-1	-	CASSKEMSSGSNYNEQFF	TGTGCCAGCAGCAAAGAAATGTCTAGCGGGAGTAATTACAATGAGCAGTTCTTC
-	TRBJ1-1	TRBV6-5	-	CASSYEQGITEAFF	TGTGCCAGCAGTTATGAACAGGGAATCACTGAAGCTTTCTTT
few	TRBJ2-7	TRBV27	TRBD1	CASSAGQGLYEQYF	TGTGCCAGCAGTGCGGGACAGGGGTTGTACGAGCAGTACTTC
-	TRBJ2-3	TRBV7-9	-	CASSLGLTENTDTQYF	TGTGCCAGCAGCTTAGGTCTGACAGAGAACACAGATACGCAGTATTTT
-	TRBJ2-7	TRBV9	-	CASSVREGADDEQYF	TGTGCCAGCAGCGTACGGGAGGGGGCAGATGACGAGCAGTACTTC
-	TRBJ1-2	TRBV5-1	-	CASSLEARTYGYTF	TGCGCCAGCAGCTTGGAGGCCAGAACTTATGGCTACACCTTC
-	TRBJ1-1	TRBV9	TRBD1	CASSVAGQGVVGSEAFF	TGTGCCAGCAGCGTAGCAGGACAGGGGGTGGTAGGCTCTGAAGCTTTCTTT
-	TRBJ2-5	TRBV29-1	-	CSVVGPSLQETQYF	TGCAGCGTTGTCGGGCCAAGCCTGCAAGAGACCCAGTACTTC
-	TRBJ2-3	TRBV9	-	CASSVVSGSTDTQYF	TGTGCCAGCAGCGTAGTATCAGGTAGCACAGATACGCAGTATTTT
-	TRBJ1-5	TRBV7-6	-	CASSLVPQNQPQHF	TGTGCCAGCAGCTTAGTTCCACAGAATCAGCCCCAGCATTTT
-	TRBJ2-7	TRBV9	TRBD2	CASSVVSGSINEQYF	TGTGCCAGCAGCGTAGTGAGCGGGAGTATCAACGAGCAGTACTTC
-	TRBJ2-2	TRBV30	-	CALGRGYIHSSTGELFF	TGTGCCCTCGGGCGGGGTTACATTCACTCGAGCACCGGGGAGCTGTTTTTT
-	TRBJ2-1	TRBV9	TRBD2	CASSVVSSGTPNEQFF	TGTGCCAGCAGCGTAGTGTCTAGCGGAACCCCCAATGAGCAGTTCTTC
-	TRBJ2-5	TRBV11-2	TRBD2	CASSPGLAVSRQETQYF	TGTGCCAGCAGCCCGGGACTAGCGGTATCCAGGCAAGAGACCCAGTACTTC
-	TRBJ2-2	TRBV29-1	-	CSVEGRAGELFF	TGCAGCGTTGAAGGCAGGGCCGGGGAGCTGTTTTTT
few	TRBJ1-2	TRBV19	-	CASSMMTDPYGYTF	TGTGCCAGTAGTATGATGACGGACCCCTATGGCTACACCTTC
-	TRBJ2-3	TRBV5-4	-	CASSLDFPDTQYF	TGTGCCAGCAGCTTGGACTTTCCAGATACGCAGTATTTT
-	TRBJ1-2	TRBV27	-	CASSLSSAGNYGYTF	TGTGCCAGCAGTTTATCGTCCGCAGGCAACTATGGCTACACCTTC
-	TRBJ2-5	TRBV18	-	CASSPGGETQYF	TGTGCCAGCTCACCGGGGGGAGAGACCCAGTACTTC
-	TRBJ2-5	TRBV6-1	-	CASSEFETQYF	TGTGCCAGCAGTGAATTCGAGACCCAGTACTTC
-	TRBJ1-5	TRBV5-1	TRBD1	CASSAGTGGSNQPQHF	TGCGCCAGCAGCGCAGGGACAGGGGGAAGCAATCAGCCCCAGCATTTT
-	TRBJ2-3	TRBV19	-	CASCIGSRTDTQYF	TGTGCCAGCTGTATAGGCAGTCGCACAGATACGCAGTATTTT
-	TRBJ2-7	TRBV9	-	CASSVEGTVGGGYEQYF	TGTGCCAGCAGCGTAGAAGGGACAGTGGGGGGAGGCTACGAGCAGTACTTC
once	TRBJ2-5	TRBV19	TRBD2	CASSMGGLAIQETQYF	TGTGCCAGTAGTATGGGGGGACTAGCGATACAAGAGACCCAGTACTTC
few	TRBJ1-5	TRBV29-1	-	CSVAPAGSNQPQHF	TGCAGCGTTGCCCCAGCCGGGAGCAATCAGCCCCAGCATTTT
-	TRBJ1-5	TRBV4-3	-	CASSQDTYSNQPQHF	TGCGCCAGCAGCCAAGACACTTATAGCAATCAGCCCCAGCATTTT
-	TRBJ1-2	TRBV6-5	-	CASSYVAAGSGYTF	TGTGCCAGCAGTTACGTTGCGGCTGGAAGTGGCTACACCTTC
-	TRBJ2-7	TRBV5-4	TRBD2	CASSLGTSGIEQYF	TGTGCCAGCAGCTTGGGGACTAGCGGGATTGAGCAGTACTTC
-	TRBJ1-1	TRBV30	-	CAWSPNTGLAFF	TGTGCCTGGAGTCCAAACACAGGGTTAGCTTTCTTT
-	TRBJ2-7	TRBV13	-	CASSNWSRPPGEQYF	TGTGCCAGCAGCAATTGGTCCCGTCCTCCGGGCGAGCAGTACTTC
-	TRBJ2-5	TRBV19	TRBD2	CASSVGTSGSYQETQYF	TGTGCCAGTAGTGTAGGGACTAGCGGGAGCTACCAAGAGACCCAGTACTTC